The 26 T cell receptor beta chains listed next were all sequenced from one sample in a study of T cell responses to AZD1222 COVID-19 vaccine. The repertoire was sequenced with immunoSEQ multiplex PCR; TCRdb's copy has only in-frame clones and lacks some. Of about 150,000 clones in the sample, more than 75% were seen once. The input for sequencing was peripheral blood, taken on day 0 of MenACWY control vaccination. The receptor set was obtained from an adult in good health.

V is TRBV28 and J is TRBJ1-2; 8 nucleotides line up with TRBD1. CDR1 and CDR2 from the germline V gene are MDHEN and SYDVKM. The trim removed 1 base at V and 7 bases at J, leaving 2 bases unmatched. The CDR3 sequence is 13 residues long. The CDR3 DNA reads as TGTGCCAGCAGTTTATTGACAGGGGTTGGCTACACCTTC. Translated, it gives CASSLLTGVGYTF.

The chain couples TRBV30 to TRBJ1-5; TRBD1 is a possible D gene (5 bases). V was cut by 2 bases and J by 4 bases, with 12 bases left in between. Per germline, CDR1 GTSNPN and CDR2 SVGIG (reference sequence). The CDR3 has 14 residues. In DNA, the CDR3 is TGTGCCTGGAGTATTGGGGGGGGAAATCAGCCCCAGCATTTT. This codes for CAWSIGGGNQPQHF.

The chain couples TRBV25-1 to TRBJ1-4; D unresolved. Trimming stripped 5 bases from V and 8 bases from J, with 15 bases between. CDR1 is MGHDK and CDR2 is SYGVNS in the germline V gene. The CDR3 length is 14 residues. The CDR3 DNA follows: TGTGCCAGCAGTCCCGGATCCCTCGGCGAAAAACTGTTTTTT. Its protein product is CASSPGSLGEKLFF. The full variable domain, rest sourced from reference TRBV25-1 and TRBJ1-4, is EADIYQTPRYLVIGTGKKITLECSQTMGHDKMYWYQQDPGMELHLIHYSYGVNSTEKGDLSSESTVSRIRTEHFPLTLESARPSHTSQYLCASSPGSLGEKLFFGSGTQLSVL.

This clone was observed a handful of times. DNA of the CDR3: TGCGCCAGCAGCGAGGACAATGGGGTCAATGGCTACACCTTC. The encoded protein is CASSEDNGVNGYTF. This chain connects TRBV5-1 to TRBJ1-2; possibly TRBD1 for D (5 bases). V was clipped by 4 bases and J by 6 bases, with 16 bases between them. The CDR3 length is 14 residues. The germline CDR1 and CDR2 sequences are SGHRS and YFSETQ.

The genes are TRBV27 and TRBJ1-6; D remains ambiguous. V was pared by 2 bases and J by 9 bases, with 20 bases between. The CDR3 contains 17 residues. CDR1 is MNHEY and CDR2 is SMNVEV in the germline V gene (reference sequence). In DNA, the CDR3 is TGTGCCAGCAGTTTAGCCGGGTCCAGGTACAAGTCTTCACCCCTCCACTTT. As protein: CASSLAGSRYKSSPLHF.

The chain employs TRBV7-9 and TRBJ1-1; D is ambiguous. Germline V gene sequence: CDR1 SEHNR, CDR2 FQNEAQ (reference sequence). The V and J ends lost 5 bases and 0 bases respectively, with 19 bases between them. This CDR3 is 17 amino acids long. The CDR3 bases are TGTGCCAGCAGCCCCGGAGGAGCCTCTATTATGAACACTGAAGCTTTCTTT. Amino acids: CASSPGGASIMNTEAFF.

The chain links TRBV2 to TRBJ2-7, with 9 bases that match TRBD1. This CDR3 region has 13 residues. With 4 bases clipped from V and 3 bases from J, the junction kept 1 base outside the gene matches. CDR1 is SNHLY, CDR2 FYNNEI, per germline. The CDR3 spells CASSGGQGYEQYV. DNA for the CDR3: TGTGCCAGCAGTGGGGGACAGGGCTACGAGCAGTACGTC.

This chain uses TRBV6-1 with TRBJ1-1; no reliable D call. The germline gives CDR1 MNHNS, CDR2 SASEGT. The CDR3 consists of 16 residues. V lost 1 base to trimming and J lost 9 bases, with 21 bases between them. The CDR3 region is CASSEGETEGSNKAFF. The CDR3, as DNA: TGTGCCAGCAGTGAAGGTGAAACAGAGGGTTCCAACAAAGCTTTCTTT.

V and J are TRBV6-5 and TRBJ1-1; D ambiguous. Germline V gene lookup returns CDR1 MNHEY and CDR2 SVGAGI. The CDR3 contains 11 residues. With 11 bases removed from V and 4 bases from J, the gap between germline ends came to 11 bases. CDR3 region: CAVRARTEAFF. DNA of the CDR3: TGTGCCGTCCGGGCGCGCACTGAAGCTTTCTTT.

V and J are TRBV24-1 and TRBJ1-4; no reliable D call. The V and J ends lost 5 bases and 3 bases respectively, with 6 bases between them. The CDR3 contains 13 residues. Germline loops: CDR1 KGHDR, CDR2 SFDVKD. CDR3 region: CATSAGSNEKLFF. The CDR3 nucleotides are TGTGCCACCAGTGCCGGGTCTAATGAAAAACTGTTTTTT.

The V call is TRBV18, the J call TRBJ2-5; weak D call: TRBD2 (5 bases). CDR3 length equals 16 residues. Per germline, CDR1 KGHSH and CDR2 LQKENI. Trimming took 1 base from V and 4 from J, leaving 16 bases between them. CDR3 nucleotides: TGTGCCAGCTCACCACGCAGTAAAGGGAGAGGAGAGACCCAGTACTTC. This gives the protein CASSPRSKGRGETQYF.

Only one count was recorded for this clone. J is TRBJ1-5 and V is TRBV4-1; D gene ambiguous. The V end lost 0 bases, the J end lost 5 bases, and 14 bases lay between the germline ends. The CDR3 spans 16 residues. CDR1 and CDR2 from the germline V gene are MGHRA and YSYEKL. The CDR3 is CASSQDGVGGDQPQHF. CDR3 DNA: TGCGCCAGCAGCCAAGATGGGGTAGGCGGGGATCAGCCCCAGCATTTT.

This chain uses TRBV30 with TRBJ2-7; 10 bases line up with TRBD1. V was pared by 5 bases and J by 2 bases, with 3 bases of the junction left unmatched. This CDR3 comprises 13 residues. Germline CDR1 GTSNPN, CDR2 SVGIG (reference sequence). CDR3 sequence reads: CAWPGTGAYEQYF. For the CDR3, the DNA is TGTGCCTGGCCCGGGACAGGGGCCTACGAGCAGTACTTC.

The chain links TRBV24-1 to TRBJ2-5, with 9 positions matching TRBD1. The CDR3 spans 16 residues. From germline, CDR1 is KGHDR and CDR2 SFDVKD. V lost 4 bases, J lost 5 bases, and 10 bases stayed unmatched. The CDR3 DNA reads TGTGCCACCAGTGAGCCGGGACAGGGATCGTTTGAGACCCAGTACTTC. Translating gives CATSEPGQGSFETQYF.

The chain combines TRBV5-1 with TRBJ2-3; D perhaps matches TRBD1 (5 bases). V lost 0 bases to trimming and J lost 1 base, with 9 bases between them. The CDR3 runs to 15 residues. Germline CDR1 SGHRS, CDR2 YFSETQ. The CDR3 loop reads CASSLDPRGTDTQYF. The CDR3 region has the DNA TGCGCCAGCAGCTTGGATCCCAGGGGCACAGATACGCAGTATTTT.

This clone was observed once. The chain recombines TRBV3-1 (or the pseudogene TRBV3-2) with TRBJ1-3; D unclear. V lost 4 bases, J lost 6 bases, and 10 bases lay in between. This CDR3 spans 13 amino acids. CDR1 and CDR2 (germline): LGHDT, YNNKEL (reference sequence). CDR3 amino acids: CASSRRTENTIYF. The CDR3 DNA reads TGTGCCAGCAGCCGACGGACTGAAAACACCATATATTTT.

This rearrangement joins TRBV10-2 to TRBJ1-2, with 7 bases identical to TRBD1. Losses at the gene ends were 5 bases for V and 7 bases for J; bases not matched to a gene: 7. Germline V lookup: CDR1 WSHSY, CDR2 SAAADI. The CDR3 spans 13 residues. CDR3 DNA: TGCGCCAGCAGTTTAGACAGGGCGGGTGGCTACACCTTC. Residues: CASSLDRAGGYTF.

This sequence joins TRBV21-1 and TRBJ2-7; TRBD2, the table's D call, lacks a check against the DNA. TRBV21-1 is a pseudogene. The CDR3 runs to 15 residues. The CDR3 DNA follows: TGTGCCACCCGCCCGTGGTACCGCCGACTCTACGAGCAGTACGTC. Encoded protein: CATRPWYRRLYEQYV.

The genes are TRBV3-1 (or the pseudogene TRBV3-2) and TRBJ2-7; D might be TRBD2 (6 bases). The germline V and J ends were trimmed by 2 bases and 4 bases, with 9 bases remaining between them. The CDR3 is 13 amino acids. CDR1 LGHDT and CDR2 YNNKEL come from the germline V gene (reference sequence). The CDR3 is CASSQTSMYEQYF. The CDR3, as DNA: TGTGCCAGCAGCCAAACTAGCATGTACGAGCAGTACTTC.

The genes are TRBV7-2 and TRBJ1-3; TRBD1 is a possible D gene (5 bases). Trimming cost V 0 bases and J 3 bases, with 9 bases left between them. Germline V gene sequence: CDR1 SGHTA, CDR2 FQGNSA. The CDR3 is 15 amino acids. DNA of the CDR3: TGTGCCAGCAGCTTAGCAGGGGCCGGTGGAAACACCATATATTTT. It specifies CASSLAGAGGNTIYF. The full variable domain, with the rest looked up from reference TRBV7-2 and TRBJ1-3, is GAGVSQSPSNKVTEKGKDVELRCDPISGHTALYWYRQSLGQGLEFLIYFQGNSAPDKSGLPSDRFSAERTGGSVSTLTIQRTQQEDSAVYLCASSLAGAGGNTIYFGEGSWLTVV.

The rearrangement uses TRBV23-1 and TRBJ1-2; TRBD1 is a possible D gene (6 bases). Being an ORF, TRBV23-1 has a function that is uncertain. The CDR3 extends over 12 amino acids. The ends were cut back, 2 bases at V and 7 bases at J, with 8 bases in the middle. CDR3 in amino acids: CASSQRGSGYTF. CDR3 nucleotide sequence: TGCGCCAGCAGTCAAAGGGGGAGTGGCTACACCTTC.

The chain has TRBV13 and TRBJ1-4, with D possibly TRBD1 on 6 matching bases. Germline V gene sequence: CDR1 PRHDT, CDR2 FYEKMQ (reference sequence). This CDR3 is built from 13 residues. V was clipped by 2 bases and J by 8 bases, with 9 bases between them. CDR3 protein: CASSLSGEEKLFF. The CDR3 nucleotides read TGTGCCAGCAGCTTATCAGGGGAGGAAAAACTGTTTTTT.

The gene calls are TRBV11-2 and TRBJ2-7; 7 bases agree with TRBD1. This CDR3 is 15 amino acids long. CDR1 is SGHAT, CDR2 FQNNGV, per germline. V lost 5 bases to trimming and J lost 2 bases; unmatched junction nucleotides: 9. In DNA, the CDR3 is TGTGCCAGCAGCGTGGGGACAGCCTTTACCTACGAGCAGTACTTC. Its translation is CASSVGTAFTYEQYF.

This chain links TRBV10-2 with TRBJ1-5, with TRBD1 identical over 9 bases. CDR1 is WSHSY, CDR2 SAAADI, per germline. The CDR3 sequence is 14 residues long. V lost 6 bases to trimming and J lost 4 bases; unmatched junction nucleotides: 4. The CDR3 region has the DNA TGCGCCAGCAGGACGGGACAGGGAAATCAGCCCCAGCATTTT. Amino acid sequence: CASRTGQGNQPQHF.

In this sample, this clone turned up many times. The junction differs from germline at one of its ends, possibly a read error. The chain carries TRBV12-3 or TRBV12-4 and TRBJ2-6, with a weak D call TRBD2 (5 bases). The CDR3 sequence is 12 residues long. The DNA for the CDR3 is TGTGCCAGCAGTGCCGGGTCCGGGAAAAACTCCTTC. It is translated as CASSAGSGKNSF.

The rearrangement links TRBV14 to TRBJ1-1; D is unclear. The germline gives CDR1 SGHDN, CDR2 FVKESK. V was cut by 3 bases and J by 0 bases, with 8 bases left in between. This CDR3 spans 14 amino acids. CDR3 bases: TGTGCCAGCAGCCAGTATAGAGTGAACACTGAAGCTTTCTTT. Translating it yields CASSQYRVNTEAFF.